This T cell receptor beta chain was recovered during a study of T cells expressing NK-cell markers. At the level of the study: The TCR beta repertoires were obtained from sorted CD3+CD56+NKG2C+, CD3+CD56+NKG2C- and CD3+CD56-NKG2C+ T cells.

Each CDR3 protein gets one entry in TCRdb, which reprocessed the 5' RACE reads and gives no DNA. In all, the sample yields 200,000 to 300,000 distinct CDR3 sequences. This CDR3 has 14 residues. From germline, CDR1 is MNHEY and CDR2 SVGAGI. The chain has TRBV6-5 and TRBJ1-1. The source material was blood T cells: a sorted CD56 or NKG2C T cell subset, CD4+ or CD8+ T cells, or bulk PBMC T cells (not recorded which). The sequence was collected from a man between 18 and 35 years old in good health. The CDR3 reads CASSYTKRIGEAFF.